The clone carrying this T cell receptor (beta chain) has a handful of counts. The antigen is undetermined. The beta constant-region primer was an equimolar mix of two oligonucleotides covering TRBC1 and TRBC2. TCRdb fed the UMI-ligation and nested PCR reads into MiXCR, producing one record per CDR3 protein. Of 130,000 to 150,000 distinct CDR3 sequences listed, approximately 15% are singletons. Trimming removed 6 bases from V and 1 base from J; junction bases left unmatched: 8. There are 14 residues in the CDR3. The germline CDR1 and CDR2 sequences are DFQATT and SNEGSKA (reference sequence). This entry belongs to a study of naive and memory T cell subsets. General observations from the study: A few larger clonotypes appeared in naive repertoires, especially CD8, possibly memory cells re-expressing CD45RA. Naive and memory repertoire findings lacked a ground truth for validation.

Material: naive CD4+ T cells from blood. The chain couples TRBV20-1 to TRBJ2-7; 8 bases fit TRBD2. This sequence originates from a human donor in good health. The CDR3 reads CSARKREPSYEQYF. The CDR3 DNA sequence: TGCAGTGCCCGGAAGCGGGAGCCGTCCTACGAGCAGTACTTC.